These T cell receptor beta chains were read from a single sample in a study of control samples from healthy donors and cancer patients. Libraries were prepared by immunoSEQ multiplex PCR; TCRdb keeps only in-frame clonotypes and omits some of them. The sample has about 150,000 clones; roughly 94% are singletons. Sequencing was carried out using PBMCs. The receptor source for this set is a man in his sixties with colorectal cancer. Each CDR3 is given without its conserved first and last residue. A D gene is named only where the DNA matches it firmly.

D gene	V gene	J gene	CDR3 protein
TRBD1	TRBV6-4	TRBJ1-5	ASRGRQGSPPYSNQPQH
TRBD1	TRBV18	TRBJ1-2	ASSPTGVGNYGYT
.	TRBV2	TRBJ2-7	TSAASYEQY
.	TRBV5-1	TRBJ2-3	ASSLGLTDTQY
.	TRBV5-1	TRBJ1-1	ASSFDPMNTEAF
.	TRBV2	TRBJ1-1	ASTKDLNTEAF
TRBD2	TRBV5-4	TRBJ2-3	ASSRGLADTDTQY
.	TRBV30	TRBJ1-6	AWSVLLGRSSYNSPLH
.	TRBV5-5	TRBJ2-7	ASSLSLAPYEQY
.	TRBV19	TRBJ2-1	ASSSGNEQF
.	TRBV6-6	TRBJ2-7	ASSYMSTNEQY
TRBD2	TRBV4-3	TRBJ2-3	ASSPWKGSGVDTQY
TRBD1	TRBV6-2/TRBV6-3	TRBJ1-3	ASSYNRGSGNTIY
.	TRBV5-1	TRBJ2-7	ASRQASVSEQY
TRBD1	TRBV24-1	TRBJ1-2	ATSDYGTGATSGYGYT
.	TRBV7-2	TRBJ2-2	ASSLGSAGSGELF
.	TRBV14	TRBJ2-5	ASSQRSVRETQY
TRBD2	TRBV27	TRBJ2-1	ASSTLAGATYNEQF
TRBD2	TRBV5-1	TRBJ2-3	ASSLGLVPPPSSTDTQY
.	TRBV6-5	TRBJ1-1	ASSYSNTEAF
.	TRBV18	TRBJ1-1	ASSSGGEGTEAF
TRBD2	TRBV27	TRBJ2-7	ASRTLAGEAYEQY
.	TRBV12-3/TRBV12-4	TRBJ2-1	ASSLAGEQF
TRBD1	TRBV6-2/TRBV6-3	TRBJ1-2	ASSDRGTDGYT
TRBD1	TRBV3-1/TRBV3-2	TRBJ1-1	ASSQGTGPMNTEAF
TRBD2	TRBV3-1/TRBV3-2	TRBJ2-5	ASSLHRDYQETQY
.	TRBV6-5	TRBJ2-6	ASKVTGANVLT
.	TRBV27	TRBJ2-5	ASSFSTLETQY
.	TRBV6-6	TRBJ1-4	ASSLRGSNEKLF
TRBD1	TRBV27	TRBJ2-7	ASSQDRVDEQY
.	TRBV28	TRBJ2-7	ASSSGHPSSYEQY
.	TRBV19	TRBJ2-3	ASGASTDTQY
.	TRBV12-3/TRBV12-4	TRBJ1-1	ASSSQGRTEAF
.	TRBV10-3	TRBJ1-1	AISEQGATEAF
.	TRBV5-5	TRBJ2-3	ASSLVQASTDTQY
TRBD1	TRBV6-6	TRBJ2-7	ASSPGQGTYEQY
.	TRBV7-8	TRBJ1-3	ASSPRDTIY
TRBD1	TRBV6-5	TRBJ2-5	ASSQPGTVGETQY
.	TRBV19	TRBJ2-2	ASMDRAGRGELF
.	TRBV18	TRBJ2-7	ASSPFDSAYYEQY
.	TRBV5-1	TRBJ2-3	ASRDVLTDTQY
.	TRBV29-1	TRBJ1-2	SVGGSSSGGYGYT
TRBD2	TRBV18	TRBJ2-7	ASSPPGGGPSSYEQY
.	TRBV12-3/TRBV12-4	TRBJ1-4	ASSLGAYEKLF
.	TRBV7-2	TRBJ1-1	ASSLAQMNTEAF
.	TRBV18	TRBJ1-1	ASSPPQDTEAF
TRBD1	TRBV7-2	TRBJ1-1	ASSATGGTEAF
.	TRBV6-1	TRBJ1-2	ASSEPGRGSGYT
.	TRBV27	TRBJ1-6	ASSPTGNRSPLH
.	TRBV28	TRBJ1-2	ASSLGGYGYT
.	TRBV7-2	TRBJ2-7	ASSLTGISYEQY
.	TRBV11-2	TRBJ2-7	ASSHGETTRYEQY
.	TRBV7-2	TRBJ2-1	ASSPRYPSLSYNEQF
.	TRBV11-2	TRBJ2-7	ASSLSFSYEQY
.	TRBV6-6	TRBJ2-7	ASSYGGISYEQY
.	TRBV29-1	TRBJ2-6	SASTGRSGANVLT
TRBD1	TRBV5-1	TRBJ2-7	ASNRQGVNEQY
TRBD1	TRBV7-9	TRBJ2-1	ASSLQGAPSYNEQF
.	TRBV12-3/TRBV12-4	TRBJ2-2	ASSPGNTGELF
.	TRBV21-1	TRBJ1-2	AKRTGGAEGYT